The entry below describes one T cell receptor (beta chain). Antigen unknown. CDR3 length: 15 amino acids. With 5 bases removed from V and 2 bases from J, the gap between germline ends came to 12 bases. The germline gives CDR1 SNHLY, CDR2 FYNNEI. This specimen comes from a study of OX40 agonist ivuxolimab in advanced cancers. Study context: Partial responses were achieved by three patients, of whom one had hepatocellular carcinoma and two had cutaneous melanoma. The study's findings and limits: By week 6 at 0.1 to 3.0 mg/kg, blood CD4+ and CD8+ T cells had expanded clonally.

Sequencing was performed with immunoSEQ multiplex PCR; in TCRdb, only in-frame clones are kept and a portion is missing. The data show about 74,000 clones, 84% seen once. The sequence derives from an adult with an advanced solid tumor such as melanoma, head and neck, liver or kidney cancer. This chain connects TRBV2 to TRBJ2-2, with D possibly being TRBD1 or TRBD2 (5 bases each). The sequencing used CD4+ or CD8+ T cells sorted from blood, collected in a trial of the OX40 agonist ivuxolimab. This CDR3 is CASSSLGANTGELFF. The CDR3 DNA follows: TGTGCCAGCAGTTCTCTCGGGGCAAACACCGGGGAGCTGTTTTTT.